This T cell receptor beta chain was identified in a study of somatic mutations in cytotoxic T cells in rheumatoid arthritis. Study overall: A roughly 30 ml EDTA sample of patient blood was drawn right after diagnosis, before any treatment. Whole-study findings and limits: CD8+ T-cell clonality did not differ significantly between rheumatoid arthritis patients and age-matched healthy controls. With advancing age, CD8+ clonality climbed in rheumatoid arthritis patients but did not rise in healthy controls.

V dropped 10 bases and J dropped 2 bases, with 15 bases sitting between them. This CDR3 spans 14 amino acids. Germline V gene data show CDR1 as MNHNS and CDR2 as SASEGT. To note about this clone: Its antigen is unidentified.

Assay: immunoSEQ multiplex PCR; the TCRdb copy retains only in-frame clones and omits some. The sample lists under 25,000 clones, approximately 81% occurring once. The chain carries TRBV6-1 and TRBJ1-5, with D possibly being TRBD1 (5 bases). The sample was CD8+ T cells sorted from blood. This TCR derives from a woman aged 40 to 55 with rheumatoid arthritis. Here the CDR3 reads CATSLGAGNQPQHF. The CDR3 DNA reads as TGTGCCACTTCTTTAGGGGCGGGCAATCAGCCCCAGCATTTT.